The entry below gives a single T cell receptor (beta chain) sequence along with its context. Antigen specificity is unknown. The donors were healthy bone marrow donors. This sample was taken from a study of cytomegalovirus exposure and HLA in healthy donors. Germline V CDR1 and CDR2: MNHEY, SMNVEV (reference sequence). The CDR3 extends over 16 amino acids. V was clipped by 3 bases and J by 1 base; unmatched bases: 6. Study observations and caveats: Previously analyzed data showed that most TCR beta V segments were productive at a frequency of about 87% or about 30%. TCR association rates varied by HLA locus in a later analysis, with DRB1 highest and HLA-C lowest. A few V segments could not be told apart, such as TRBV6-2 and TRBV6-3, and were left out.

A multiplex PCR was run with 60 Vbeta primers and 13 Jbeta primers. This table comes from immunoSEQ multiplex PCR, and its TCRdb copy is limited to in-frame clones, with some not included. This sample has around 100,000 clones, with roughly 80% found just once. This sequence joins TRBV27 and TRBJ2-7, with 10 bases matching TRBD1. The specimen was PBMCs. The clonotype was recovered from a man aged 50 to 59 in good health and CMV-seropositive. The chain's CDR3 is CASSFSDRGGSYEQYF. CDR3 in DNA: TGTGCCAGCAGTTTTTCGGACAGGGGGGGGTCCTACGAGCAGTACTTC.